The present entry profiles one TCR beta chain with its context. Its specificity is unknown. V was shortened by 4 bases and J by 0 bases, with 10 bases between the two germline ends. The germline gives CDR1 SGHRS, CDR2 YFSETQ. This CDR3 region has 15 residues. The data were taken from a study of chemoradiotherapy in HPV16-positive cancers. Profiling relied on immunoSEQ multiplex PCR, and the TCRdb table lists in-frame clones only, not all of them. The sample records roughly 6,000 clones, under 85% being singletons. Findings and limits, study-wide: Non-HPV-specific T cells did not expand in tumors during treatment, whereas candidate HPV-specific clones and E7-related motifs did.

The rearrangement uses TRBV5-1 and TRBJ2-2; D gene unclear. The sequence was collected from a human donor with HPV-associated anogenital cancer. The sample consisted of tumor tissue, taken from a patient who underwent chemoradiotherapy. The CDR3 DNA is TGCGCCAGCAGCCTTAGTTTGTCGAACACCGGGGAGCTGTTTTTT. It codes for CASSLSLSNTGELFF.